Only a few counts were recorded for the clone carrying this T cell receptor (beta chain). Its target is not known. Each replicate PCR on the sorted subsets used approximately 200 ng DNA (about 30,000 T cell genomes). Some clones are missing from TCRdb's copy, which holds only in-frame ones; the method was immunoSEQ multiplex PCR. The repertoire has a few million clones, just over 90% of them found once; the top ten carry roughly 1.7%. Naive CD8 cells lacked CD45RO, underwent positive selection for CCR7 and left out terminally differentiated effector memory CD45RA+ cells. The data stem from a study of shared clonotypes between healthy human individuals. Across the study: Two female and a few male donors aged 18 to 49 were enrolled.

V was trimmed by 3 bases and J by 3 bases, leaving 3 bases between them. The CDR3 contains 12 residues. Germline CDR1 reads SGHDN; CDR2 reads FVKESK. Overall study results and limits: Generation probability values for non-shared clonotypes were lower than those for clonotypes shared by all four donors.

The chain carries TRBV14 and TRBJ1-5; D gene uncertain. This receptor was identified in a man younger than 35 in good health. Some clones in this sample may be carry-over from other donors' samples. Sequenced: naive CD8+ T cells from PBMCs. The CDR3 spells CASSQVNQPQHF. CDR3 nucleotide sequence: TGTGCCAGCAGCCAGGTCAATCAGCCCCAGCATTTT.